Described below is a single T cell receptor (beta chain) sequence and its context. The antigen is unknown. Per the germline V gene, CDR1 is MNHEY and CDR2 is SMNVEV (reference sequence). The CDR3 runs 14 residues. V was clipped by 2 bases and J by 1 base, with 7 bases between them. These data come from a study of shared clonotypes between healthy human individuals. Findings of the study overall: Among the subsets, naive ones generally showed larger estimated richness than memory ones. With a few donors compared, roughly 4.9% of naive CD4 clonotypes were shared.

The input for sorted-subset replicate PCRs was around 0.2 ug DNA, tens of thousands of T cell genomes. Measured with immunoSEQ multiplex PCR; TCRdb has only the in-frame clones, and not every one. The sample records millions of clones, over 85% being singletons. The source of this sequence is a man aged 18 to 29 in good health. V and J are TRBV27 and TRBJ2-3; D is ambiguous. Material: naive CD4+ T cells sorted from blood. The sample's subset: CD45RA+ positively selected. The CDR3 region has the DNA TGTGCCAGCAGTTTACTCTCTCGCACAGATACGCAGTATTTT. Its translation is CASSLLSRTDTQYF.